Listed here is a single TCR beta chain. Its antigen is unknown. This specimen belongs to a study of pediatric ulcerative colitis. Background on the study: Ulcerative colitis patients had pancolitis or left-sided colitis, with confirming histology. Overall study findings and caveats: Clonal expansions reduced rectal repertoire diversity in acute severe colitis. Ulcerative colitis patients shared more blood-rectal clones than controls.

Trimming removed 3 bases from V and 0 bases from J, with 8 bases in between. The germline V gene has CDR1 SNHLY and CDR2 FYNNEI. This CDR3 spans 14 amino acids. Measured with immunoSEQ multiplex PCR; TCRdb has only the in-frame clones, and not every one. Of 1,500 or so clones detected, roughly nine tenths appear once; the ten largest clones hold 3.1%. The blood sample was taken during the colonoscopy visit. V is TRBV2 and J is TRBJ1-2, with D hard to call. The source material was blood. This clonotype was sampled from a boy younger than 18 with severe ulcerative colitis. The chain's CDR3 is CASSDHQPNYGYTF. The CDR3 DNA reads TGTGCCAGCAGTGACCACCAGCCTAACTATGGCTACACCTTC.